Each of the 11 T cell receptor beta chains below was sequenced from the same sample in a study of cytomegalovirus exposure and HLA in healthy donors. The PCR had 60 Vbeta and 13 Jbeta primers. The method was immunoSEQ multiplex PCR; TCRdb's version includes in-frame clones alone and lacks a portion of them. The table has 150,000 or so clones, 85% seen once. The sequenced sample consisted of PBMCs. These receptors were taken from a man aged 18 to 35 in good health and CMV-seropositive.

The gene calls are TRBV9 and TRBJ2-7; 10 bases are shared with TRBD1. CDR1 is SGDLS and CDR2 is YYNGEE in the germline V gene. The CDR3 has 15 residues. V was pared by 3 bases and J by 5 bases, with 8 bases of the junction left unmatched. The CDR3 nucleotides are TGTGCCAGCAGCGCCTTGGGACAGGGGCACGACGAGCAGTACTTC. As protein: CASSALGQGHDEQYF.

This chain links TRBV5-8 with TRBJ2-1; possibly TRBD1 for D (5 bases). The CDR3 loop spans 11 amino acids. Germline CDR1 is SGHTS and CDR2 is YDEGEE. V was shortened by 6 bases and J by 15 bases, with 16 bases between the two germline ends. The CDR3 spells CASTLESRGFF. CDR3 DNA sequence: TGTGCCAGCACCCTCGAATCAAGGGGGTTCTTC.

The gene calls are TRBV5-6 and TRBJ2-4; D gene unclear. Germline V gene lookup returns CDR1 SGHDT and CDR2 YYEEEE. The CDR3 contains 14 residues. V was pared by 0 bases and J by 8 bases, with 12 bases between. CDR3 DNA: TGTGCCAGCAGCTTGGCCCACCCCGCGGACATTCAGTACTTC. Translated: CASSLAHPADIQYF.

Comment on this clone: At one boundary the junction diverges from the germline segment, which might be a read error. The genes are TRBV2 and TRBJ1-6; weak D call: TRBD1 (5 bases). The CDR3 spans 15 residues. Germline-derived CDR1 and CDR2 are SNHLY and FYNNEI. The CDR3 loop reads CASREDSSYNSPLHF. CDR3 bases: TGTGCCAGCAGGGAAGACAGCTCCTATAATTCACCCCTCCACTTT.

The chain links TRBV7-3 to TRBJ2-2; a weak D match, TRBD1 (6 bases). V was shortened by 5 bases and J by 6 bases, with 10 bases between the two germline ends. The CDR3 spans 13 residues. Germline CDR1 and CDR2: SGHTA and FQGTGA. Here the CDR3 DNA reads TGTGCCAGCAGCCCTACAGGGTCCGGGGAGCTGTTTTTT. Translation: CASSPTGSGELFF.

About this clone itself: The same CDR3 arises from other DNA sequences in this sample as well. The rearrangement uses TRBV19 and TRBJ2-4, with a possible D match to TRBD1 (6 bases). Germline CDR1 LNHDA, CDR2 SQIVND (reference sequence). V gave up 0 bases and J gave up 0 bases, with 18 bases separating them. The CDR3 covers 19 residues. CDR3 in DNA: TGTGCCAGTAGTATAGATCACCTAACAGGGTTGGTAGCCAAAAACATTCAGTACTTC. Its protein is CASSIDHLTGLVAKNIQYF. Combining the CDR3 with reference TRBV19 and TRBJ2-4 gives the whole variable domain DGGITQSPKYLFRKEGQNVTLSCEQNLNHDAMYWYRQDPGQGLRLIYYSQIVNDFQKGDIAEGYSVSREKKESFPLTVTSAQKNPTAFYLCASSIDHLTGLVAKNIQYFGAGTRLSVL.

This clone was picked up a small number of times. The V call is TRBV6-1, the J call TRBJ2-7, with D perhaps TRBD1 (6 bases). CDR3 length equals 15 residues. V was pared by 0 bases and J by 2 bases, with 11 bases between. The germline gives CDR1 MNHNS, CDR2 SASEGT. In DNA form, the CDR3 reads TGTGCCAGCAGTGAAGCCCACAGGGTTACCTACGAGCAGTACTTC. This sequence encodes CASSEAHRVTYEQYF.

V usage is TRBV7-3 and J usage is TRBJ2-2; the match to TRBD2 covers 7 bases. This CDR3 is built from 12 residues. Per the germline V gene, CDR1 is SGHTA and CDR2 is FQGTGA. Losses at the gene ends were 6 bases for V and 6 bases for J; bases not matched to a gene: 1. CDR3 amino acids: CASRRESGELFF. DNA of the CDR3: TGTGCCAGCAGGCGGGAGTCCGGGGAGCTGTTTTTT. The variable domain in full, with the rest retrieved from reference TRBV7-3 and TRBJ2-2, is GAGVSQTPSNKVTEKGKYVELRCDPISGHTALYWYRQSLGQGPEFLIYFQGTGAADDSGLPNDRFFAVRPEGSVSTLKIQRTERGDSAVYLCASRRESGELFFGEGSRLTVL.

The chain combines TRBV13 with TRBJ1-2, with D unclear. The CDR3 contains 13 residues. Trimming cost V 2 bases and J 8 bases, with 12 bases left between them. Germline V gene lookup returns CDR1 PRHDT and CDR2 FYEKMQ (reference sequence). The chain's CDR3 is CASSLRGEGGYTF. For the CDR3, the DNA is TGTGCCAGCAGCTTACGGGGTGAGGGAGGCTACACCTTC.

Regarding this clone: Distinct nucleotide sequences in the sample also encode this CDR3. The J gene is TRBJ2-1, the V gene TRBV4-3; D might be TRBD2 (6 bases). The CDR3 totals 14 residues. Between the trimmed V and J ends, which lost 1 base and 2 bases, there was a span of 6 bases. Germline values: CDR1 LGHNA, CDR2 YSLEER. CDR3 nucleotide sequence: TGCGCCAGCAGCCAAGGGGGGGCCTACAATGAGCAGTTCTTC. This translates into CASSQGGAYNEQFF.

The chain recombines TRBV28 with TRBJ2-1; 10 positions match TRBD2. The CDR3 is 15 residues long. Germline V gene sequence: CDR1 MDHEN, CDR2 SYDVKM. V was clipped by 7 bases and J by 6 bases; unmatched bases: 9. The CDR3 sequence is CASTTRLAGVNEQFF. Here the CDR3 DNA reads TGTGCCAGCACCACTAGGCTAGCGGGGGTCAATGAGCAGTTCTTC.